Below, 18 T cell receptor beta chains from the same sample are listed, as sequenced in a study of cytomegalovirus exposure and HLA in healthy donors. The PCR ran on 60 Vbeta and 13 Jbeta primers. Sequencing used immunoSEQ multiplex PCR; TCRdb keeps in-frame clones, though not all of them. The table shows roughly 120,000 clones, with roughly four fifths occurring only once. The sample consisted of PBMCs. All receptors come from a male donor in good health and CMV-seropositive.

This clone was recorded many times. This chain joins TRBV2 and TRBJ1-1, with D maybe TRBD1 (5 bases). The CDR3 sequence is 14 residues long. Germline CDR1 and CDR2: SNHLY and FYNNEI. Trimming took 8 bases from V and 5 from J, leaving 18 bases between them. As DNA, the CDR3 is TGTGCCAGCGGGCGGGAAGGGGTAAGGACTGAAGCTTTCTTT. Its translation is CASGREGVRTEAFF.

This chain joins TRBV28 and TRBJ2-3, with 7 bases that match TRBD2. The CDR3 extends over 14 amino acids. CDR1 and CDR2 (germline): MDHEN, SYDVKM. The CDR3 here is CANSDSGSTDTQYF. The CDR3 nucleotides are TGTGCAAATAGCGATAGCGGGAGCACAGATACGCAGTATTTT.

The J gene is TRBJ2-2, the V gene TRBV6-4; possibly TRBD2 for D (7 bases). The germline CDR1 and CDR2 sequences are MRHNA and SNTAGT. This CDR3 has 17 amino acids. Trimming took off 6 bases at V and 4 bases at J, with 21 bases between the two ends. CDR3: CASRGGREISCTGELFF. The DNA for the CDR3 is TGTGCCAGCAGGGGGGGGCGGGAAATCTCATGCACCGGGGAGCTGTTTTTT.

The V and J genes are TRBV7-6 and TRBJ1-1; 8 bases line up with TRBD1. CDR3 length: 16 residues. After removal of 1 base from V and 4 bases from J, the junction contained 8 bases not matched to a gene. The germline V gene has CDR1 SGHVS and CDR2 FNYEAQ. The CDR3 here is CASSLGQGAGATEAFF. In DNA, the CDR3 is TGTGCCAGCAGCTTAGGCCAGGGGGCCGGAGCCACTGAAGCTTTCTTT.

The chain joins TRBV5-5 to TRBJ2-7, with 7 positions matching TRBD2. The CDR3 loop spans 15 amino acids. The V and J ends lost 0 bases and 8 bases, in that order; junction bases with no gene match: 11. Germline CDR1 reads SGHKS; CDR2 reads YYEKEE (reference sequence). This CDR3 reads CASSLDEGGELQQYF. In DNA, the CDR3 is TGTGCCAGCAGCTTGGATGAGGGAGGGGAGCTTCAGCAGTACTTC.

J is TRBJ2-7 and V is TRBV28, with 9 positions matching TRBD2. CDR3 length: 12 residues. V gave up 5 bases and J gave up 5 bases; unmatched junction bases: 1. Per germline, CDR1 MDHEN and CDR2 SYDVKM. The CDR3 DNA is TGTGCCAGCAGTCCTAGCGGGGACGAGCAGTACTTC. It specifies CASSPSGDEQYF.

This chain links TRBV4-3 with TRBJ2-7, with 10 positions matching TRBD2. CDR3 size: 17 residues. Germline CDR1 reads LGHNA; CDR2 reads YSLEER. V lost 4 bases to trimming and J lost 0 bases; unmatched junction nucleotides: 9. The CDR3 spells CASSPDLSSGSSYEQYF. CDR3 bases: TGCGCCAGCAGCCCCGATCTTTCTAGCGGGAGCTCCTACGAGCAGTACTTC.

This clone was counted a few times. The gene calls are TRBV7-3 and TRBJ2-5; D gene uncertain. The closer fit of TRBJ2-7 to the DNA end suggests the J call may be wrong. CDR3 length equals 9 residues. Germline assignment: CDR1 SGHTA and CDR2 FQGTGA. The chain's CDR3 is CASPYEQYF. CDR3 sequence (DNA): TGTGCCAGCCCTTACGAGCAGTACTTC.

The chain is built from TRBV29-1 and TRBJ2-5; the match to TRBD1 covers 7 bases. The J call may be mistaken, given a closer DNA end match to TRBJ2-7. The germline V gene encodes CDR1 SQVTM and CDR2 ANQGSEA. This CDR3 is 13 amino acids long. The CDR3 reads CSVSDRATYEQYF. In DNA, the CDR3 is TGCAGCGTATCCGACAGGGCGACCTACGAGCAGTACTTC.

The chain is built from TRBV5-6 and TRBJ1-3; D is undetermined. The CDR3 covers 16 residues. CDR1 and CDR2 (germline): SGHDT, YYEEEE. V lost 2 bases, J lost 0 bases, and 12 bases lay in between. The CDR3 loop reads CASSFGETYSGNTIYF. CDR3 sequence (DNA): TGTGCCAGCAGCTTCGGGGAGACCTACTCTGGAAACACCATATATTTT.

The chain combines TRBV6-5 with TRBJ2-3; D call uncertain. V gave up 2 bases and J gave up 1 base, with 7 bases separating them. Per germline, CDR1 MNHEY and CDR2 SVGAGI. The CDR3 covers 14 residues. This CDR3 reads CASSYGMRTDTQYF. CDR3 DNA sequence: TGTGCCAGCAGTTACGGCATGCGCACAGATACGCAGTATTTT.

J is TRBJ2-3 and V is TRBV7-2; D is unresolved. Deletions cut 4 bases from V and 4 bases from J, with 6 bases between. This CDR3 is built from 12 residues. CDR1 and CDR2 (germline): SGHTA, FQGNSA. CDR3 nucleotides: TGTGCCAGCAGCTCTATCGCAGATACGCAGTATTTT. This encodes CASSSIADTQYF. Filled out from reference TRBV7-2 and TRBJ2-3, the complete variable domain reads GAGVSQSPSNKVTEKGKDVELRCDPISGHTALYWYRQSLGQGLEFLIYFQGNSAPDKSGLPSDRFSAERTGGSVSTLTIQRTQQEDSAVYLCASSSIADTQYFGPGTRLTVL.

The chain employs TRBV11-3 and TRBJ1-1; D remains unclear. The CDR3 runs to 11 residues. Germline V gene lookup returns CDR1 SGHNT and CDR2 YENEEA. Trimming took off 5 bases at V and 7 bases at J, with 8 bases between the two ends. DNA for the CDR3: TGTGCCAGCAGCCTGGGAGGTGAAGCTTTCTTT. It yields the protein CASSLGGEAFF.

The chain has TRBV29-1 and TRBJ2-3; D gene ambiguous. CDR3 length: 14 residues. Between the trimmed V and J ends, which lost 3 bases and 0 bases, there was a span of 10 bases. CDR1 is SQVTM and CDR2 is ANQGSEA in the germline V gene. In DNA form, the CDR3 reads TGCAGCGTTGATAACTATGGGAGCACAGATACGCAGTATTTT. Translated: CSVDNYGSTDTQYF.

The rearrangement joins TRBV28 to TRBJ2-1, with D hard to call. This CDR3 has 13 residues. CDR1 and CDR2 (germline): MDHEN, SYDVKM. Trimming shortened V by 3 bases and J by 9 bases, and 12 bases separated the two germline ends. This CDR3 is CASSFMRPGEQFF. The CDR3 DNA sequence: TGTGCCAGCAGTTTCATGCGGCCGGGTGAGCAGTTCTTC.

The chain combines TRBV5-4 with TRBJ2-7; tentatively, D is TRBD2 (5 bases). The germline V gene has CDR1 SGHNT and CDR2 YYREEE (reference sequence). Trimming left V 1 base short and J 1 base short, with 9 bases between. CDR3 length: 14 residues. The CDR3 protein is CASSLTGSSYEQYF. The CDR3 bases are TGTGCCAGCAGCTTGACGGGGAGTTCCTACGAGCAGTACTTC.

The genes are TRBV5-1 and TRBJ1-2; 7 bases are a match to TRBD1. The length of the CDR3 is 15 residues. Germline V gene sequence: CDR1 SGHRS, CDR2 YFSETQ. Losses at the gene ends were 0 bases for V and 8 bases for J; bases not matched to a gene: 10. The CDR3 sequence: CASSLAQGQTLGYTF. CDR3 nucleotide sequence: TGCGCCAGCAGCTTGGCCCAGGGACAGACCCTCGGCTACACCTTC.

The chain's CDR3 is CASSLFRVEENTEAFF. CDR3 nucleotide sequence: TGTGCCAGCAGCTTATTCAGGGTCGAGGAGAACACTGAAGCTTTCTTT. The V call is TRBV7-2, the J call TRBJ1-1; perhaps TRBD1 as D (5 bases). The CDR3 has 16 residues. The V and J ends lost 2 bases and 1 base respectively, with 14 bases between them. Germline-derived CDR1 and CDR2 are SGHTA and FQGNSA.